This T cell receptor beta chain was captured by sequencing in a study of blood T cells in healthy people across ages (dated by TCRdb to between 2014 and 2016). For the wider study: In model experiments, roughly one uniquely barcoded TCR beta cDNA molecule per two T cells was captured by template switching. Age-related changes in TCR beta repertoire diversity were measured in the study by deep sequencing normalized with unique cDNA molecular identifiers. The donors were divided into four age groups: young (average around 16 years), middle-aged (roughly 40), aged (about 62) and long-lived (around 87). To avoid experimental bias, donors of different ages were randomly spread across the sequencing lanes. Two additional independent replicas of 1 million unique cDNA reads from the same blood draw were analyzed for two donors (one aged 18 to 30 and one aged 80 or older).

The study at large found these results: As age increased, observed TCR beta diversity per million T cells dropped in a roughly linear way, and a significant reduction was already evident by age about 40. The CMV infection status of donors was not known, potentially confounding age-related changes in expanded clonotypes. Observed TCR beta diversity correlated strongly with the percentage of naive T cells measured by flow cytometry. Compared with the aged group, the long-lived group had more naive CD4+ T cells, fewer expanded clones and increased TCR diversity, a pattern suggesting age selection. Because profiling used bulk unsorted PBMCs, naive and antigen-experienced compartments could not be compared conclusively. Estimates of total diversity from one million sequenced T cells were regarded as lower bounds and underestimates.

The CDR3 goes from the cysteine to the phenylalanine over 11 residues. The read is trimmed to its CDR3 DNA, 33 bases read in frame from base 1. CDR1 is given as DFQATT and CDR2 as SNEGSKA, both from the germline V gene (reference sequence). The donors were roughly 40 Caucasian individuals from Russia, aged roughly 6 to 100 years, who were systemically healthy. Each donor gave ten milliliters of peripheral blood, collected into EDTA-treated Vacutainer tubes. Ficoll-Paque density-gradient centrifugation was used to isolate PBMCs, with at least 7 million per sample. Trizol reagent was used to extract total RNA from PBMCs, with at least 6 micrograms per sample. For every donor, an aliquot of PBMCs went through flow cytometry to measure the percentages of naive CD45RAhigh/CD27high T cells. The library was made by 5' RACE. TCRdb shows the sequencer as Illumina HiSeq 2500. The second PCR ran for roughly 6 to 11 cycles and used a J-beta primer mix along with a sample-barcoded 5' primer. A template-switch 5' adaptor carrying 12 random nucleotides introduced a unique molecular identifier onto each TCR beta cDNA molecule. Each sample yielded at least 2.5 million CDR3-containing paired-end reads. First-strand cDNA synthesis was performed from all RNA using the Mint cDNA synthesis kit, with priming by a TRBC-specific oligonucleotide. Following uracil-DNA glycosylase treatment, all cDNA underwent a first 18-cycle PCR with the universal primers M1SS and BC2_uni_R. The paper's processing steps were these. Normalization of each sample was performed by random selection of 1 million high-quality reads, each carrying a distinct molecular identifier. Reads with shared molecular identifiers were discarded instead of being binned into consensus sequences. MiTCR, with a Q25 quality threshold and the strictest error-elimination algorithm, was used for CDR3 identification, clonotype clustering and error correction. A nonparametric unseen species model with Euler transformation was used to estimate a lower bound on total TCR beta diversity. The raw public data were reprocessed by TCRdb itself: fastp quality trimming at Q25, MiXCR clonotype calling, in-frame beta chains only. Every distinct CDR3 protein forms one entry, paired with its most common genes and DNA. What appears here as the V and J calls and clone size reflects TCRdb's work, not the paper's. Counted in this sample were 600,000 or so distinct CDR3 sequences; approximately 21% of them appeared once. Jointly, the top ten make up approximately 3.6% of the sample.

In its sample, this clonotype was seen a few times. Its antigen has not been determined. No base quality values were provided; no much bigger clone lies one nucleotide off. Material for sequencing was blood. The rearranged chain carries TRBV20-1 and TRBJ2-5; the D gene identity is not certain. The J call could be wrong; TRBJ2-7 is a better fit for the DNA end. The sequence was collected from a man in his sixties or seventies in good health. The bases read TGCAGTGCTAGGGCCCCGGGCGAGCAGTACTTC. Translated, this gives CSARAPGEQYF.